This T cell receptor beta chain emerged from a study of T cells in Graves' hyperthyroidism and ophthalmopathy (dated by TCRdb to the late 2010s). Study-wide context: Peripheral blood was collected at initial diagnosis, before any treatment. To identify distinguishing TCR V-J signatures, a discovery cohort of about a hundred patients was used, comprising 40 to 45 with Graves' ophthalmopathy and around 57 with stable Graves' hyperthyroidism. Prospective prediction of ophthalmopathy was tested in an independent validation cohort of fewer than 20 hyperthyroidism patients and roughly 16 patients who later progressed to ophthalmopathy. The roughly 90 discovery patients were divided at random into training and test sets in a 7:3 ratio. In addition, the study compared T-cell repertoires in thyroid tissue and in blood from roughly six Graves' hyperthyroidism patients. After blood sampling, hyperthyroidism patients were treated with methimazole at a starting dose of 30 mg daily, and ophthalmopathy patients were treated with high-dose intravenous methylprednisolone. The paper describes TCR Vbeta CDR3 sequencing of roughly 130 peripheral blood samples, made up of 43 ophthalmopathy patients, over 70 hyperthyroidism patients and some 17 progressor patients. Broad study findings and their caveats: A 13 V-J signature model separated ophthalmopathy from stable hyperthyroidism, with about 88% sensitivity and about 81% specificity in cross-validation and 80%/75% in testing. In validation, the model predicted progression to ophthalmopathy a median of 6.5 months before onset, with 70% to 71% sensitivity and roughly 72% specificity. Sample size was not statistically predetermined, and investigators were not blinded to group allocation. Most expanded thyroid clonotypes (frequency above 0.001) were also found in blood, which suggests that blood repertoires may mirror thyroid immune responses.

This clonotype was seen ten or more times. What antigen it recognizes has not been identified. Qualities for individual bases were not recorded, and no much larger clone is one base off. A distance of 40 bases separates the germline ends of V and J, which lose 7 bases and 6 bases respectively. The CDR3, from cysteine to phenylalanine, totals 22 residues. Here the CDR3 DNA is all that survives: 66 bases in frame from base 1. The germline V gene specifies LGHNT as CDR1 and FRNRAP as CDR2. A patient counted as having stable Graves' hyperthyroidism if no progression to ophthalmopathy occurred over 18 months of follow-up. Hyperthyroidism patients were aged 18 to 65 years and newly diagnosed, with disease duration of less than 2 months. The study excluded patients with uncontrolled infections, other autoimmune diseases, pregnancy or lactation. Diagnoses relied on clinical symptoms, serum thyroxine and TRAb, thyroid ultrasound and orbital computed tomography. PBMCs were isolated from around 10 ml of fresh peripheral blood by Ficoll-Paque density gradient centrifugation. Trizol reagent was used to extract total RNA, and RNA quality was then checked on an Agilent 2100 Bioanalyzer.

The TCR beta CDR3 regions were amplified from RNA transcripts. For the first round of RT-PCR on the TCR CDR3, the HTBI primer set was used together with the Qiagen OneStep RT-PCR kit. Libraries were constructed in a second round of multiplex PCR, after which size selection and purification were performed. The libraries were sequenced on an Illumina HiSeq2000 using paired-end 100 bp reads. On the authors' methods: SOAPnuke was used to process the raw data, with reads discarded if the reads contained adapters or uncalled bases, had a mean Phred below 15, or lacked an exact constant-primer or identifier match. COPE v1.2.5 was used to merge high-quality paired reads, and clonotypes were defined as unique nucleotide sequences. MiTCR v1.1 was used to align the clonotypes against IMGT TRBV, TRBD and TRBJ reference segments. Analysis was restricted to V-J combinations with a frequency above 0.0001, which covered about 99% of repertoires. The TCS score was defined as F50 (clonal expansion) divided by E x V (chaos), with BLOSUM62-based TCRdist calculated between CDR3 peptides within each V-J. Welch's t-statistics and random forest reduced roughly 540 V-J features to 13, which were used in a naive Bayes classifier (R e1071). TCRdb reran the public reads through fastp at Q25 and MiXCR, keeping productive beta chains. Rows with one shared CDR3 protein collapse into an entry with the most common genes and DNA. The V and J calls and clone size are TCRdb's, not the authors'. This sample lists some 620,000 distinct CDR3 sequences; about a sixth were detected once. The ten biggest clones cover 3.8% of the sample.

Sequenced material: blood. The V and J genes are TRBV12-5 and TRBJ2-1; TRBD2 is a weak D gene call, 9 bases matching. This TCR was recovered from a woman aged 25 to 45 with Graves' hyperthyroidism. The CDR3 has the sequence CASASRDRYFLREGLEANEQFF. The nucleotide sequence reads TGTGCTAGTGCCTCGCGGGACAGGTATTTTCTGCGGGAGGGCCTGGAGGCCAATGAGCAGTTCTTC.